This is a list of T cell receptor beta chains from one sample in a study of radiotherapy plus CTLA-4 blockade in lung cancer. TCRdb keeps only in-frame clones here, not all; method: immunoSEQ multiplex PCR. Among around 120,000 clones listed, about 77% were seen once. The starting material was peripheral blood, obtained from a patient treated with radiotherapy plus ipilimumab. These receptors came from a human donor with non-small cell lung cancer who had a partial response to radiotherapy plus ipilimumab. Each CDR3 is given without its conserved first and last residue. Fields, in order: J gene, V gene, CDR3 protein.

TRBJ1-1 TRBV16 ASSPQTGINTEAF
TRBJ1-4 TRBV30 AWMRRPNEKLF
TRBJ1-5 TRBV30 AWSVSGNQPQH
TRBJ2-1 TRBV6-5 ASSKPDEQF
TRBJ2-1 TRBV7-9 ASSFLKGTSGRAGPKF
TRBJ2-5 TRBV30 AWSNRWETQY
TRBJ2-1 TRBV9 ASSVALLAGGGNEQF
TRBJ2-1 TRBV28 ASSPPGSRSYNEQF
TRBJ1-4 TRBV5-6 ASSDQEDGRKLF
TRBJ2-7 TRBV20-1 STLAGVEQY
TRBJ2-1 TRBV7-9 ASSPLVGGNYNEQF
TRBJ2-3 TRBV5-4 ASSLSAGSPTDTQY
TRBJ2-1 TRBV5-4 AFTSGNYNEQF
TRBJ2-3 TRBV5-6 ASSLRAQPTDTQY
TRBJ2-2 TRBV5-1 ASSLGDSLRTGELF
TRBJ2-6 TRBV7-9 ASSWGQGVVSGANVLT
TRBJ2-3 TRBV18 ASSPTQDTQY
TRBJ1-6 TRBV2 ASILQGNNSPLH
TRBJ1-1 TRBV18 ASSQEGLGTEAF
TRBJ1-4 TRBV19 ASSPGKWNEKLF
TRBJ2-5 TRBV5-1 ASSLGDSQETQY
TRBJ1-4 TRBV11-2 ASSLDAGGKLF
TRBJ2-7 TRBV28 ASSSLPGVAGSYEQY
TRBJ2-3 TRBV12-5 ASGFTFRQGASFGTDTQY
TRBJ2-6 TRBV28 ASSPVEGINVLT
TRBJ2-7 TRBV7-9 ASSLYRAGAVEQY
TRBJ1-1 TRBV19 ASTVPGLGPLNTEAF
TRBJ1-3 TRBV9 ASSARQGLGGSGNTIY
TRBJ1-1 TRBV27 ASSFPGSEAF
TRBJ1-2 TRBV28 ASSLPAGADGYT
TRBJ2-1 TRBV2 ASNGQGYNEQF
TRBJ2-1 TRBV5-1 ASSLTGTSVYNEQF
TRBJ2-2 TRBV6-5 ASSYTARWTGELF
TRBJ2-3 TRBV4-3 ASSQRTSGPDTQY
TRBJ2-2 TRBV29-1 SARLASNTGELF
TRBJ2-2 TRBV19 ASLTQEMNTGELF
TRBJ1-3 TRBV7-2 ASSRDGASDTIY